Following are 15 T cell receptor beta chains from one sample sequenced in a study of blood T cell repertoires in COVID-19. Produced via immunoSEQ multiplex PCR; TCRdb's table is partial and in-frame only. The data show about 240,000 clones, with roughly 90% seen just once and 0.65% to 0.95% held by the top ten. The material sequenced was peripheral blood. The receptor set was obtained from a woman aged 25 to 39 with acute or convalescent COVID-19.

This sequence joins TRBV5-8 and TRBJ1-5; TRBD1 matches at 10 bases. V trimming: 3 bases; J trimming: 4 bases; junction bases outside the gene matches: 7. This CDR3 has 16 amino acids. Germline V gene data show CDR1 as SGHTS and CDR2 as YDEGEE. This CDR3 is CASSYPSDRGNQPQHF. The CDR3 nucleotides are TGTGCCAGCAGCTATCCCTCGGACAGGGGGAATCAGCCCCAGCATTTT.

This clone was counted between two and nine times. CDR3 coding DNA: TGTGCCAGCAGCTTGGACCCCATTTTAGCGGGGGCCTACGAGCAGTACTTC. Its protein product is CASSLDPILAGAYEQYF. The rearrangement links TRBV5-6 to TRBJ2-7, with 9 bases that match TRBD2. The CDR3 runs to 17 residues. Germline V lookup: CDR1 SGHDT, CDR2 YYEEEE. V shed 0 bases and J 2 bases; nucleotides not matched to a gene: 9.

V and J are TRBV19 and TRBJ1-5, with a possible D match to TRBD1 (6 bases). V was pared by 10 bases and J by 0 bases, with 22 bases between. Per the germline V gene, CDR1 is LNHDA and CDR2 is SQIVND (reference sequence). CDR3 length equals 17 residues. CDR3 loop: CATSSPTGISSNQPQHF. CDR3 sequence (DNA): TGTGCCACCTCAAGCCCTACAGGGATCAGTAGCAATCAGCCCCAGCATTTT.

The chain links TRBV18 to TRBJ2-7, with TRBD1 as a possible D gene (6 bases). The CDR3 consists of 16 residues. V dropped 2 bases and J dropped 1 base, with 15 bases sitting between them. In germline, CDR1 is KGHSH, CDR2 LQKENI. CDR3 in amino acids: CASSPISGAGSYEQYF. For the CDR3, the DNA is TGTGCCAGCTCACCAATATCAGGGGCAGGGTCCTACGAGCAGTACTTC.

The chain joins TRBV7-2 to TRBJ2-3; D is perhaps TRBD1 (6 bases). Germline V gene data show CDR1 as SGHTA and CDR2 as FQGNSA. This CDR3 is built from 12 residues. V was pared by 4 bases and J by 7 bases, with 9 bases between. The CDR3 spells CASSYRAYTQYF. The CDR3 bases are TGTGCCAGCAGCTACAGGGCCTATACGCAGTATTTT.

The CDR3: CASSIAGYNEQFF. Here the CDR3 DNA reads TGTGCCAGTAGTATAGCCGGGTACAATGAGCAGTTCTTC. The V call is TRBV19, the J call TRBJ2-1; D remains ambiguous. Germline V lookup: CDR1 LNHDA, CDR2 SQIVND (reference sequence). The CDR3 is 13 amino acids. Trimming took off 1 base at V and 4 bases at J, with 5 bases between the two ends.

This CDR3 reads CASSWRDRVRGTGELFF. In nucleotides, the CDR3 is TGCGCCAGCAGCTGGAGGGACAGAGTTCGTGGCACCGGGGAGCTGTTTTTT. V gene TRBV5-1 combines with J gene TRBJ2-2, with D maybe TRBD1 (7 bases). The CDR3 extends over 17 amino acids. The ends were cut back, 3 bases at V and 4 bases at J, with 19 bases in the middle. Germline V gene data show CDR1 as SGHRS and CDR2 as YFSETQ.

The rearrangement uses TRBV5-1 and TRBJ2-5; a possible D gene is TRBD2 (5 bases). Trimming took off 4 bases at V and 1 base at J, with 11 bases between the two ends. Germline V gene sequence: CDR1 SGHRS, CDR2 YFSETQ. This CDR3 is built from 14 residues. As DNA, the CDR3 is TGCGCCAGCAGCCCAGGTAGCGTCCAAGAGACCCAGTACTTC. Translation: CASSPGSVQETQYF.

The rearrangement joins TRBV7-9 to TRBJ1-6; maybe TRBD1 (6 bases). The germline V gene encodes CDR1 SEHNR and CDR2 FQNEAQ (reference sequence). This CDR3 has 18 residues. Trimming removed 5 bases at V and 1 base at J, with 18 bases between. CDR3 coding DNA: TGTGCCAGCAGCCAGACCATACAGGGTTGGTCCTATAATTCACCCCTCCACTTT. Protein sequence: CASSQTIQGWSYNSPLHF.

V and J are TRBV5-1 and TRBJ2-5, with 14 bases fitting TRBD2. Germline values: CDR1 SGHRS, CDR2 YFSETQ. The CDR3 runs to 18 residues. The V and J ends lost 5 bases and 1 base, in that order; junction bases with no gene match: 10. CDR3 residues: CASSFMGLAGAFQETQYF. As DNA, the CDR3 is TGCGCCAGCAGTTTCATGGGACTAGCGGGGGCATTCCAAGAGACCCAGTACTTC.

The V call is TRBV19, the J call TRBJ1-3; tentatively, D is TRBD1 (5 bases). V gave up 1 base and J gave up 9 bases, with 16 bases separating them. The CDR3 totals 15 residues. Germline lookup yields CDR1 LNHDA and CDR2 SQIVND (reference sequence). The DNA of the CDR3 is TGTGCCAGTAGTATAGGGGGCAGCCCTTCTGGCACCATATATTTT. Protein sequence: CASSIGGSPSGTIYF.

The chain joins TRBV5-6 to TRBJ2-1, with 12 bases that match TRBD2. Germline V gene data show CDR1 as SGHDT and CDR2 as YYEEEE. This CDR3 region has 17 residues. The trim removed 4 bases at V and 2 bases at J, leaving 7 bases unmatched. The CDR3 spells CASSTRLAGVTYNEQFF. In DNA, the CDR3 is TGTGCCAGCAGCACCCGACTAGCGGGAGTCACCTACAATGAGCAGTTCTTC.

In DNA form, the CDR3 reads TGTGCCAGCAGCTCCAGACTAGCGGCCTACAATGAGCAGTTCTTC. This sequence encodes CASSSRLAAYNEQFF. The chain is built from TRBV11-3 and TRBJ2-1, with 9 bases that match TRBD2. Germline trimming cut 4 bases from V and 2 bases from J; bases unmatched to any gene: 3. The CDR3 has 15 amino acids. Per germline, CDR1 SGHNT and CDR2 YENEEA.

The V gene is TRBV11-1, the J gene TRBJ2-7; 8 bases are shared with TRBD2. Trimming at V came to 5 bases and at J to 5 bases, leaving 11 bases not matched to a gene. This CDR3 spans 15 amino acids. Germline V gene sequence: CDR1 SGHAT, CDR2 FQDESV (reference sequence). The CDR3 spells CASSLGAGGGHEQYF. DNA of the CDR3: TGTGCCAGCAGCCTGGGGGCGGGAGGAGGCCACGAGCAGTACTTC.

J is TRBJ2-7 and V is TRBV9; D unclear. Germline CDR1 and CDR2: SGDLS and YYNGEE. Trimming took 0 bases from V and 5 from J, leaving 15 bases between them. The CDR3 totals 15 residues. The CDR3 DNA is TGTGCCAGCAGCGTAGCACTGAACCTTCAGGACGAGCAGTACTTC. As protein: CASSVALNLQDEQYF.